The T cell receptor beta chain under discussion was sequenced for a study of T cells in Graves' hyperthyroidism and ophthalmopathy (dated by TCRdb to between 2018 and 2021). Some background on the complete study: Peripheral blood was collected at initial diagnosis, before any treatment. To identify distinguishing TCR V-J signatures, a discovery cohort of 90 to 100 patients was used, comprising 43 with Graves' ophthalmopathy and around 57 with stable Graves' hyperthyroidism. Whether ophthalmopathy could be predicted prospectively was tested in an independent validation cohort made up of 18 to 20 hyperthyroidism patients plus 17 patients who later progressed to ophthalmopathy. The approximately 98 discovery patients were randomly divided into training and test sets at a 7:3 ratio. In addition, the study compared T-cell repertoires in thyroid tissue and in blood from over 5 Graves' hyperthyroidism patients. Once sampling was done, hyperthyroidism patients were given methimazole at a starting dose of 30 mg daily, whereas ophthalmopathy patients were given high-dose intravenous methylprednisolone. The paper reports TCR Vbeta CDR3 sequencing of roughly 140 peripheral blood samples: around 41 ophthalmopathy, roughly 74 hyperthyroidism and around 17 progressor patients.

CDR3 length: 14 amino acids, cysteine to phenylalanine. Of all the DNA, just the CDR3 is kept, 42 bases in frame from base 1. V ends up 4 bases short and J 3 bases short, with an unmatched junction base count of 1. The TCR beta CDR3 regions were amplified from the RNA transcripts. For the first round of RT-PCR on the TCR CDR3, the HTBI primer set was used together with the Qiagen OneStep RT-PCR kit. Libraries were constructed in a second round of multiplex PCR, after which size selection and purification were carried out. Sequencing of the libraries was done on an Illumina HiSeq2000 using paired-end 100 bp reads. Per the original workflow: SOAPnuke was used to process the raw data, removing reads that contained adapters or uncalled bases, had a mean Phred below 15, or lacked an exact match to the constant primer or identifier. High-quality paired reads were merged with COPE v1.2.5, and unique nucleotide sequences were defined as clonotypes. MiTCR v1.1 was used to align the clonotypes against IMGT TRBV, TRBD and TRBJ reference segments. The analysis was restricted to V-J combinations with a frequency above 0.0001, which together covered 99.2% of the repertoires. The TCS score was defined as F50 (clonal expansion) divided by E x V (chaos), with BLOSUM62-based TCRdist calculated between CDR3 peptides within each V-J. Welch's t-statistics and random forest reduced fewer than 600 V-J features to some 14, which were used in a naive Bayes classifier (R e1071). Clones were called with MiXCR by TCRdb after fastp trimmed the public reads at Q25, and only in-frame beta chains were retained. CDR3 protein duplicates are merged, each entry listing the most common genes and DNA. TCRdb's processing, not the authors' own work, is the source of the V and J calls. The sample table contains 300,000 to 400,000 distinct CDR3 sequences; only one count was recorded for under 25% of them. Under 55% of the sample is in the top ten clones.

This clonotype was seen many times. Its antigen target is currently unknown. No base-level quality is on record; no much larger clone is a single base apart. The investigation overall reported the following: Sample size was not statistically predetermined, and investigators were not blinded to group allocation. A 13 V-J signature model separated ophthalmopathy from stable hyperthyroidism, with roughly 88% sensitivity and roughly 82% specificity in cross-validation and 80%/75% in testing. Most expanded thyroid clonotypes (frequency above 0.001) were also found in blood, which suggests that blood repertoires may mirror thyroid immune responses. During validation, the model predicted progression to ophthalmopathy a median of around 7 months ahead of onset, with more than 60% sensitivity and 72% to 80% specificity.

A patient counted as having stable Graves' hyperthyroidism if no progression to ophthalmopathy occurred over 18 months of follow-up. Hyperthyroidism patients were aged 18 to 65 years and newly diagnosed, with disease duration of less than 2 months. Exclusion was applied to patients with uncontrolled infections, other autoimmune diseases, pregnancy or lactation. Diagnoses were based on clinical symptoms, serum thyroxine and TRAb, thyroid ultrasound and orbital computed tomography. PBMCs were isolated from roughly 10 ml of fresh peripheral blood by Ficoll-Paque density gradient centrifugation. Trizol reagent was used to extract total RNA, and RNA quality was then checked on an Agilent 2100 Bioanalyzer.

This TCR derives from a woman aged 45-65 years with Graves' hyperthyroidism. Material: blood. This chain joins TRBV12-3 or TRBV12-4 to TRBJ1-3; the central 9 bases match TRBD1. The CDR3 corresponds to CASSWDRDGNTIYF. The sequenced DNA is TGTGCCAGCAGTTGGGACAGGGATGGAAACACCATATATTTT.